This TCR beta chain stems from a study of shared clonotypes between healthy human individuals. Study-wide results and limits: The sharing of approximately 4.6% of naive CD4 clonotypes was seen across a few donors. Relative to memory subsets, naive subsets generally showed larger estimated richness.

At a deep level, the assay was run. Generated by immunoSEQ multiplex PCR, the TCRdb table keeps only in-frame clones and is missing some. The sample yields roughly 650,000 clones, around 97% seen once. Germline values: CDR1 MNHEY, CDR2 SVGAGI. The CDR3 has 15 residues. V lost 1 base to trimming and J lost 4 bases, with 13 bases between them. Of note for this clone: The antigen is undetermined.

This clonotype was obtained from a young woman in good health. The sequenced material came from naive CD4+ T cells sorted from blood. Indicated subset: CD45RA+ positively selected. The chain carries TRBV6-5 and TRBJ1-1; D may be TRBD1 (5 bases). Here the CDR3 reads CASSYFQGGGTEAFF. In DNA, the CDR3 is TGTGCCAGCAGTTACTTCCAGGGAGGCGGCACTGAAGCTTTCTTT.